This T cell receptor (beta chain) comes out of a study of Ad26.COV2.S vaccination and SARS-CoV-2 variants (dated by TCRdb to the early 2020s). Describing the broader study: Vaccine-arm donors came from COV1001, a multicentre, randomized, double-blind, placebo-controlled phase I-IIa trial of Ad26.COV2.S in healthy adults. Ad26.COV2.S was given intramuscularly at 5x10^10 or 1x10^11 viral particles, as a single shot or as two shots 56 days apart. TCRbeta repertoire sequencing served as the tool for gauging how specific and how broad the SARS-CoV-2-reactive T cell receptors were following Ad26.COV2.S vaccination. A total of 32 samples were included in the TCR-sequenced set, comprising around 19 Ad26.COV2.S vaccine recipients, 5 placebo recipients and 8 SARS-CoV-2 convalescent individuals. Trial participants were randomized into five groups of five, in which low-dose or high-dose Ad26.COV2.S was given once or twice, or placebo was given on both occasions. Investigators did not know the trial group allocation while performing experiments and assessing outcomes. Study-level results and caveats: Comparable non-spike TCR breadth was observed between vaccine and placebo recipients, consistent with only spike being contained in the vaccine. Spike-specific TCR breadth was higher in Ad26.COV2.S recipients than in placebo recipients (P = 0.0014). After vaccination, spike-specific CD8+ and CD4+ T cell responses were reported to show substantial breadth. The authors noted that the TCR breadth and depth analyses may have underestimated total T cell responses. The study was not powered for comparison of responses between vaccine doses or regimens.

Spanning cysteine to phenylalanine, the CDR3 consists of 14 amino acids. Just the 42-base CDR3 DNA is kept, in frame starting at base 1. CDR1 and CDR2 are drawn from the germline V gene: MNHEY, SVGAGI. V loses 6 bases of germline sequence and J loses 2 bases, and the interval between the two ends is 14 bases. The treatment or condition label, read with the paper, signifies: approximately 18 received Ad26.COV2.S at low or high dose, single or two shots; about 5 received placebo; per-sample allocation not given. For vaccine and placebo recipients, repertoires were sequenced using samples collected on day 63 after the first injection. Cohort 1b enrolled 20 to 30 adults aged 18-55 years at a single site in Boston, USA, between 29 July and 7 August 2020. Ad26.COV2.S was a replication-incompetent adenovirus type 26 vector expressing a prefusion-stabilized SARS-CoV-2 spike protein from the original Wuhan strain.

TCRbeta CDR3 regions were sequenced with the immunoSEQ Assay. After extraction, genomic DNA underwent amplification by bias-controlled multiplex PCR, followed by high-throughput sequencing. The published analysis was carried out like this. To quantify the absolute abundance of every unique TCRbeta CDR3 region, sequences were collapsed and filtered. T cell fraction was estimated by normalization of TCRbeta template counts to usable DNA, with usable DNA being measured through amplification of reference genes present in all nucleated cells. Repertoire TCRs were annotated as SARS-CoV-2-specific when V gene, CDR3 amino acid sequence and J gene were exactly matched to a known reactive TCR set. The reference SARS-CoV-2 TCR set was obtained from MIRA and was filtered for enrichment in COVID-19-positive ImmuneCODE repertoires, whereby public or cross-reactive TCRs were removed. Using the MIRA antigens, annotated TCRs were further analysed by specific ORF or by position within an ORF. Depth was the summed frequency of annotated unique rearrangements, while breadth was defined as annotated unique rearrangements over total unique productive rearrangements. Two-sided Wilcoxon rank-sum tests were used to compare TCR breadth between groups. TCRdb provides this immuneACCESS table in a form limited to in-frame rearrangements. Some clones are lacking; in checked studies, under half of them reflect an unresolved V gene, and why the rest are absent is not known. V, J and clone size were drawn from that table, and D and trimming were deduced from the DNA. For this sample the table gives some 640,000 clones, of which 89% were detected only once. Of the sample, around 1.5% is held by the ten largest clones.

Remarks on this clone: This receptor's antigen is unknown. Base qualities are not at hand, and no much larger clone is one base apart.

Sequenced material: peripheral blood, taken in a trial of Ad26.COV2.S vaccine versus placebo. Recombination connected TRBV6-5 to TRBJ2-7; the best D guess is TRBD1, with 6 bases matching. The sequence came from a person aged 18 to 59 who received the Ad26.COV2.S COVID-19 vaccine or a placebo. This receptor carries the CDR3 CASSSDRTTYEQYF. The nucleotide sequence reads TGTGCCAGCAGCTCAGACAGGACAACCTACGAGCAGTACTTC.